The rows below give T cell receptor beta chains drawn from one sample of a study of OX40 agonist ivuxolimab in advanced cancers. The repertoire was sequenced with immunoSEQ multiplex PCR; TCRdb's copy has only in-frame clones and lacks some. The sample yields about 40,000 clones, approximately 88% seen once. Source: CD4+ or CD8+ T cells sorted from blood, taken in a trial of the OX40 agonist ivuxolimab. Source of these receptors: an adult with an advanced solid tumor such as melanoma, head and neck, liver or kidney cancer. Both conserved end residues are trimmed from each CDR3. Clone size is not always given. Where it is, it says once, few, many or a class for expanded clones.

clone_size	v_call	cdr3_length	j_call	cdr3_aa
few	TRBV6-4	13	TRBJ2-6	ASSERSSGANVLT
.	TRBV6-6	14	TRBJ2-7	ASSPRGGSGSYEQY
few	TRBV4-1	12	TRBJ1-1	ASRGLGMNTEAF
.	TRBV5-1	13	TRBJ2-7	ASSPEGGRAYEQY
once	TRBV6-1	18	TRBJ2-5	ASSGDRGRWTSGRRETQY
few	TRBV5-1	12	TRBJ1-1	ASSLGRDNTEAF
.	TRBV7-9	13	TRBJ2-5	ASSSPLWGDETQY
once	TRBV30	12	TRBJ1-5	AWSPGLSNQPQH
.	TRBV27	18	TRBJ2-3	ASSSTLAFWRSGLMDTQY
.	TRBV9	15	TRBJ2-1	ASSVTRLEGALNEQF
.	TRBV27	12	TRBJ2-2	ASSLVGNTGELF
.	TRBV7-8	12	TRBJ2-2	ASSLIADTGELF
.	TRBV6-5	11	TRBJ1-1	ASSLQGVSEAF
.	TRBV10-3	13	TRBJ2-6	AISEGGSGANVLT
.	TRBV6-1	12	TRBJ1-1	ASSLQGGDTEAF
.	TRBV19	10	TRBJ2-3	ASSESTDTQY
.	TRBV6-5	12	TRBJ1-1	ASSYRDLNTEAF
.	TRBV2	14	TRBJ1-5	ASSALSQTRGEPQH